This T cell receptor (beta chain) was identified during a study of vaccination effects on CD4 cells after COVID-19. Study-level background: Participants completed two doses of the BNT162b2 or mRNA-1273 vaccine. Regarding the study as a whole: Substantial clonal contraction characterized both infection- and vaccine-induced clones late after vaccination. Few convalescent patients and no early post-infection timepoints were included in the study.

Worth noting for this clone: Its antigen is as yet unknown.

TCRdb keeps only in-frame clones here, not all; method: immunoSEQ multiplex PCR. The sample includes tens of thousands of clones, 60% to 75% of them seen just once. Antigen-specific CD4+ T cells were first expanded with viral peptide pools by the ViraFEST assay and only then sequenced. Following 10 days of culture, CD4+ T cells were isolated. Among the vaccine recipients, none had a prior SARS-CoV-2 infection, and nucleocapsid antibodies were negative. PBMC were cultured at fewer than 2.5 million per well with about 10 IU/ml IL-2 and approximately 10 ug/ml peptides. V lost 0 bases to trimming and J lost 7 bases; unmatched junction nucleotides: 5. In germline, CDR1 is SGHRS, CDR2 YFSETQ. The length of the CDR3 is 15 residues.

This receptor was taken from a human donor who received a COVID-19 vaccine. The chain uses TRBV5-1 and TRBJ2-1, with TRBD1 matching over 9 bases. This specimen was CD4+ T cells from PBMCs cultured with HCoV-NL63 spike peptides, taken before COVID-19 vaccination. For the CDR3, the DNA is TGCGCCAGCAGCTTGGCGACAGGGGGAGGAAATGAGCAGTTCTTC. Translation gives CASSLATGGGNEQFF.